This T cell receptor (beta chain) came from a study of beta chain features in type 1 diabetes. This clone has only one observation. The sequenced template was cDNA made from the entire isolated RNA. Sequencing used immunoSEQ multiplex PCR; TCRdb keeps in-frame clones, though not all of them. This table holds approximately 140,000 clones, less than 8.5% found once. The CDR3 length is 16 residues. Trimming left V 0 bases short and J 6 bases short, with 15 bases between. Germline values: CDR1 SGHTA, CDR2 FQGNSA. This sequence joins TRBV7-2 and TRBJ1-5; D not certain. The sequence was collected from a woman aged 25-40 years in good health. The sample consisted of central memory CD4+ T cells from blood. CDR3 loop: CASSLAGYRSGQPQHF. CDR3 sequence (DNA): TGTGCCAGCAGCTTAGCCGGATACCGGAGCGGTCAGCCCCAGCATTTT.